The rows below give T cell receptor beta chains drawn from one sample of a study of post-analysis software for immune sequencing data. One entry per CDR3 protein, called by TCRdb with MiXCR from the PCR reads. The data hold some 700,000 distinct CDR3 sequences, with around 64% observed a single time. Specimen: blood. The receptors were gathered from a girl under 10 years old with multiple sclerosis. CDR3s include the opening cysteine and the closing phenylalanine or tryptophan. The order of the fields is J gene, D gene, V gene, clone size, CDR3 protein, CDR3 DNA. A D gene is named only where the DNA matches it firmly. A row's size may be missing; if present it is once, few, many or a size class.

J: TRBJ2-1
D: TRBD1
V: TRBV10-3
size: .
CDR3: CAIHPGTGVFNEQFF
DNA: TGTGCCATTCATCCAGGGACAGGTGTTTTCAATGAGCAGTTCTTC

J: TRBJ2-1
D: TRBD1
V: TRBV20-1
size: few
CDR3: CSAPLTWDRDYNEQFF
DNA: TGCAGTGCTCCCCTTACGTGGGACAGGGACTACAATGAGCAGTTCTTC

J: TRBJ2-5
D: .
V: TRBV18
size: few
CDR3: CACLDSGEETQYF
DNA: TGTGCCTGCTTGGACAGCGGCGAAGAGACCCAGTACTTC

J: TRBJ2-2
D: .
V: TRBV10-3
size: few
CDR3: CAIGIGGNTGELFF
DNA: TGTGCCATCGGGATCGGGGGGAACACCGGGGAGCTGTTTTTT

J: TRBJ2-5
D: TRBD2
V: TRBV20-1
size: few
CDR3: CSAKLAGTQETQYF
DNA: TGCAGTGCTAAACTAGCGGGAACTCAAGAGACCCAGTACTTC

J: TRBJ2-1
D: .
V: TRBV29-1
size: once
CDR3: CSMGASNSYNKQFF
DNA: TGCAGCATGGGGGCTAGCAACTCCTACAATAAGCAGTTCTTC

J: TRBJ1-5
D: .
V: TRBV6-1
size: .
CDR3: CASSEGGPKGALNQPQHF
DNA: TGTGCCAGCAGTGAAGGGGGACCCAAAGGGGCCCTTAATCAGCCCCAGCATTTT

J: TRBJ1-1
D: TRBD1
V: TRBV12-3/TRBV12-4
size: .
CDR3: CASSYLGQGVSEAFF
DNA: TGTGCCAGCAGTTACCTGGGACAGGGCGTCTCTGAAGCTTTCTTT

J: TRBJ2-5
D: .
V: TRBV11-2
size: few
CDR3: CASSLDGGHSQETQYF
DNA: TGTGCCAGCAGCTTAGATGGAGGGCATAGCCAAGAGACCCAGTACTTC

J: TRBJ1-5
D: .
V: TRBV15
size: .
CDR3: CATSRDTGIEPQHF
DNA: TGTGCCACCAGCAGAGATACGGGGATTGAGCCCCAGCATTTT

J: TRBJ2-5
D: TRBD2
V: TRBV9
size: few
CDR3: CASSGAPAGGRETQYF
DNA: TGTGCCAGCAGCGGAGCCCCAGCTGGCGGGAGGGAGACCCAGTACTTC

J: TRBJ1-1
D: TRBD1
V: TRBV5-1
size: few
CDR3: CASSPTGGGPEAFF
DNA: TGCGCCAGCAGCCCGACAGGGGGAGGCCCTGAAGCTTTCTTT

J: TRBJ2-3
D: TRBD2
V: TRBV10-3
size: few
CDR3: CAISERGGTSGFTDAQYF
DNA: TGTGCCATCAGTGAGCGGGGGGGGACTAGCGGCTTCACAGATGCGCAGTATTTT

J: TRBJ1-1
D: .
V: TRBV29-1
size: .
CDR3: CSVVGGSSLNTEAFF
DNA: TGCAGCGTTGTAGGGGGGAGCTCCTTGAACACTGAAGCTTTCTTT

J: TRBJ1-5
D: .
V: TRBV6-5
size: .
CDR3: CASSSGGDQPQHF
DNA: TGTGCCAGCAGTTCGGGGGGCGACCAGCCCCAGCATTTT

J: TRBJ2-1
D: TRBD2
V: TRBV4-1
size: .
CDR3: CASSQEFLAGGPTEQFF
DNA: TGCGCCAGCAGCCAAGAATTCCTAGCGGGAGGGCCCACTGAGCAGTTCTTC

J: TRBJ1-2
D: TRBD1
V: TRBV6-5
size: .
CDR3: CAGSPRQGNGYTF
DNA: TGTGCCGGCAGTCCGAGACAGGGTAACGGCTACACCTTC

J: TRBJ2-1
D: .
V: TRBV5-1
size: few
CDR3: CASSLLQGGGEQFF
DNA: TGCGCCAGCAGCTTATTACAGGGAGGCGGTGAGCAGTTCTTC

J: TRBJ2-1
D: TRBD2
V: TRBV4-1
size: .
CDR3: CASSPPGLAGGMSSYNEQFF
DNA: TGCGCCAGCAGCCCCCCCGGTCTAGCGGGAGGGATGAGCTCCTACAATGAGCAGTTCTTC

J: TRBJ2-7
D: TRBD1
V: TRBV18
size: .
CDR3: CASSPREGASYEQYF
DNA: TGTGCCAGCTCACCACGCGAGGGGGCCTCCTACGAGCAGTACTTC

J: TRBJ1-1
D: .
V: TRBV10-1
size: .
CDR3: CASSEAETEAFF
DNA: TGCGCCAGCAGTGAAGCTGAAACTGAAGCTTTCTTT

J: TRBJ1-6
D: .
V: TRBV9
size: .
CDR3: CASSVGKGASSYNSPLHF
DNA: TGTGCCAGCAGCGTTGGAAAGGGTGCGAGCTCCTATAATTCACCCCTCCACTTT

J: TRBJ2-7
D: TRBD2
V: TRBV6-2/TRBV6-3
size: .
CDR3: CASTSSGGGPYNEQYF
DNA: TGTGCCAGCACATCTAGCGGGGGGGGCCCCTACAATGAGCAGTACTTC

J: TRBJ2-1
D: .
V: TRBV20-1
size: .
CDR3: CSARRGGSEQFF
DNA: TGCAGTGCTAGAAGGGGTGGAAGTGAGCAGTTCTTC

J: TRBJ2-3
D: .
V: TRBV11-2
size: .
CDR3: CASSERTDFTDTQYF
DNA: TGTGCCAGCAGCGAACGGACAGACTTCACAGATACGCAGTATTTT

J: TRBJ1-2
D: TRBD1
V: TRBV5-1
size: .
CDR3: CASSEPGQGAYGYTF
DNA: TGCGCCAGCAGCGAGCCGGGACAGGGTGCCTATGGCTACACCTTC

J: TRBJ1-2
D: .
V: TRBV6-1
size: .
CDR3: CASSGPVLANYGYTF
DNA: TGTGCCAGCAGTGGTCCGGTGTTAGCTAACTATGGCTACACCTTC

J: TRBJ2-5
D: .
V: TRBV5-1
size: few
CDR3: CASSPDGRETQYF
DNA: TGCGCCAGCAGCCCCGATGGGAGAGAGACCCAGTACTTC

J: TRBJ2-7
D: .
V: TRBV6-2/TRBV6-3
size: few
CDR3: CASSRPQGVETQYF
DNA: TGTGCCAGCAGTCGGCCACAGGGTGTAGAAACCCAGTACTTC

J: TRBJ2-3
D: .
V: TRBV4-1
size: .
CDR3: CASSQVMASRDTQYF
DNA: TGCGCCAGCAGCCAAGTCATGGCTAGCCGGGATACGCAGTATTTT

J: TRBJ2-3
D: .
V: TRBV15
size: .
CDR3: CATSSRPNTQYF
DNA: TGTGCCACCAGCAGTCGGCCGAATACGCAGTATTTT

J: TRBJ2-6
D: .
V: TRBV11-3
size: few
CDR3: CASSPVLGANVLTF
DNA: TGTGCCAGCAGCCCCGTCCTTGGGGCCAACGTCCTGACTTTC

J: TRBJ1-2
D: TRBD1
V: TRBV12-3/TRBV12-4
size: .
CDR3: CASSLLGTGGSGYTF
DNA: TGTGCCAGCAGTTTATTAGGGACAGGGGGCTCTGGCTACACCTTC

J: TRBJ2-3
D: .
V: TRBV4-2
size: once
CDR3: CASSQDSMESKQYF
DNA: TGTGCCAGCAGCCAAGACTCTATGGAGTCAAAGCAGTATTTT

J: TRBJ2-6
D: .
V: TRBV12-3/TRBV12-4
size: .
CDR3: CASSLGLGGTGANVLTF
DNA: TGTGCCAGCAGTTTAGGGCTGGGCGGGACTGGGGCCAACGTCCTGACTTTC

J: TRBJ1-1
D: TRBD1
V: TRBV7-9
size: many
CDR3: CASSPRTGNTEAFF
DNA: TGTGCCAGCAGTCCCAGGACAGGGAACACTGAAGCTTTCTTT

J: TRBJ2-3
D: .
V: TRBV5-4
size: .
CDR3: CASGPTDTQYF
DNA: TGTGCCAGCGGACCCACAGATACGCAGTATTTT

J: TRBJ2-1
D: TRBD2
V: TRBV29-1
size: .
CDR3: CSVEGLDSYNEQFF
DNA: TGCAGCGTGGAGGGACTAGACTCCTACAATGAGCAGTTCTTC

J: TRBJ2-1
D: TRBD2
V: TRBV7-2
size: .
CDR3: CAISWGGTPLFF
DNA: TGTGCCATTTCCTGGGGGGGGACTCCGCTGTTCTTC

J: TRBJ1-1
D: .
V: TRBV12-3/TRBV12-4
size: .
CDR3: CASSLGGAHAEAFF
DNA: TGTGCCAGCAGTTTAGGGGGGGCGCACGCTGAAGCTTTCTTT

J: TRBJ2-7
D: .
V: TRBV3-1
size: .
CDR3: CASSQERFKYF
DNA: TGTGCCAGCAGCCAAGAGAGGTTTAAGTACTTC

J: TRBJ2-5
D: .
V: TRBV5-6
size: .
CDR3: CASSLYLEETQYF
DNA: TGTGCCAGCAGCTTGTATTTAGAAGAGACCCAGTACTTC

J: TRBJ1-1
D: .
V: TRBV7-9
size: .
CDR3: CASSREANTEAFF
DNA: TGTGCCAGCAGTCGAGAGGCGAACACTGAAGCTTTCTTT

J: TRBJ2-1
D: TRBD1
V: TRBV7-2
size: .
CDR3: CASEDRRYNEQFF
DNA: TGTGCCAGCGAGGACAGGCGATACAATGAGCAGTTCTTC

J: TRBJ1-2
D: .
V: TRBV7-2
size: .
CDR3: CASSSLKDRNYGYTF
DNA: TGTGCCAGCAGCTCCCTAAAGGACAGAAACTATGGCTACACCTTC

J: TRBJ2-4
D: .
V: TRBV29-1
size: .
CDR3: CSVLKVEGIQYF
DNA: TGCAGCGTCCTGAAAGTTGAGGGGATTCAGTACTTC

J: TRBJ2-7
D: TRBD2
V: TRBV20-1
size: few
CDR3: CSARDNGRASYEQYF
DNA: TGCAGTGCTAGAGATAACGGGAGGGCCTCGTACGAGCAGTACTTC

J: TRBJ2-1
D: TRBD2
V: TRBV6-6
size: .
CDR3: CASSPTSYEQFF
DNA: TGTGCCAGCAGCCCGACTAGCTATGAGCAGTTCTTC

J: TRBJ2-7
D: TRBD2
V: TRBV7-9
size: few
CDR3: CASSQGTSKYF
DNA: TGTGCCAGCAGCCAAGGGACTAGCAAGTACTTC

J: TRBJ1-2
D: .
V: TRBV20-1
size: .
CDR3: CSARVAPLGASNYGYTF
DNA: TGCAGTGCTAGAGTCGCCCCCCTAGGCGCCTCTAACTATGGCTACACCTTC

J: TRBJ1-4
D: .
V: TRBV5-1
size: few
CDR3: CASSLVGVFNEKLFF
DNA: TGCGCCAGCAGCTTGGTGGGGGTCTTTAATGAAAAACTGTTTTTT

J: TRBJ2-5
D: .
V: TRBV12-3/TRBV12-4
size: few
CDR3: CASSFGTPYETQYF
DNA: TGTGCCAGCAGTTTCGGGACGCCTTACGAGACCCAGTACTTC

J: TRBJ2-3
D: .
V: TRBV25-1
size: .
CDR3: CASSVGESDTQYF
DNA: TGTGCCAGCAGTGTAGGGGAGTCAGATACGCAGTATTTT